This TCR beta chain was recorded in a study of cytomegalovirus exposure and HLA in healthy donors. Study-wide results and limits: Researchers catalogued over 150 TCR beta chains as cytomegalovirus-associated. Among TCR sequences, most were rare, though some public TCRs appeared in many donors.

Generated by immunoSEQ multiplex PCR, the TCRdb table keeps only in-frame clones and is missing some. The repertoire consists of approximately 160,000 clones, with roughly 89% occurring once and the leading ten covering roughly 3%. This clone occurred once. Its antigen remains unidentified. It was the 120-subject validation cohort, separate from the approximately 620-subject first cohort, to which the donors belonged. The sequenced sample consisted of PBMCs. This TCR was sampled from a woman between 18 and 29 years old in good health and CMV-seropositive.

The CDR3 coding sequence is TGTGCCAGCAGAAAAGAAGGGACAGGGGCCGAGCAGTACTTC. The encoded protein is CASRKEGTGAEQYF. V gene TRBV2 combines with J gene TRBJ2-7; 10 bases align to TRBD1. Germline V lookup: CDR1 SNHLY, CDR2 FYNNEI. After removal of 6 bases from V and 6 bases from J, the junction contained 8 bases not matched to a gene. CDR3 length: 14 amino acids.